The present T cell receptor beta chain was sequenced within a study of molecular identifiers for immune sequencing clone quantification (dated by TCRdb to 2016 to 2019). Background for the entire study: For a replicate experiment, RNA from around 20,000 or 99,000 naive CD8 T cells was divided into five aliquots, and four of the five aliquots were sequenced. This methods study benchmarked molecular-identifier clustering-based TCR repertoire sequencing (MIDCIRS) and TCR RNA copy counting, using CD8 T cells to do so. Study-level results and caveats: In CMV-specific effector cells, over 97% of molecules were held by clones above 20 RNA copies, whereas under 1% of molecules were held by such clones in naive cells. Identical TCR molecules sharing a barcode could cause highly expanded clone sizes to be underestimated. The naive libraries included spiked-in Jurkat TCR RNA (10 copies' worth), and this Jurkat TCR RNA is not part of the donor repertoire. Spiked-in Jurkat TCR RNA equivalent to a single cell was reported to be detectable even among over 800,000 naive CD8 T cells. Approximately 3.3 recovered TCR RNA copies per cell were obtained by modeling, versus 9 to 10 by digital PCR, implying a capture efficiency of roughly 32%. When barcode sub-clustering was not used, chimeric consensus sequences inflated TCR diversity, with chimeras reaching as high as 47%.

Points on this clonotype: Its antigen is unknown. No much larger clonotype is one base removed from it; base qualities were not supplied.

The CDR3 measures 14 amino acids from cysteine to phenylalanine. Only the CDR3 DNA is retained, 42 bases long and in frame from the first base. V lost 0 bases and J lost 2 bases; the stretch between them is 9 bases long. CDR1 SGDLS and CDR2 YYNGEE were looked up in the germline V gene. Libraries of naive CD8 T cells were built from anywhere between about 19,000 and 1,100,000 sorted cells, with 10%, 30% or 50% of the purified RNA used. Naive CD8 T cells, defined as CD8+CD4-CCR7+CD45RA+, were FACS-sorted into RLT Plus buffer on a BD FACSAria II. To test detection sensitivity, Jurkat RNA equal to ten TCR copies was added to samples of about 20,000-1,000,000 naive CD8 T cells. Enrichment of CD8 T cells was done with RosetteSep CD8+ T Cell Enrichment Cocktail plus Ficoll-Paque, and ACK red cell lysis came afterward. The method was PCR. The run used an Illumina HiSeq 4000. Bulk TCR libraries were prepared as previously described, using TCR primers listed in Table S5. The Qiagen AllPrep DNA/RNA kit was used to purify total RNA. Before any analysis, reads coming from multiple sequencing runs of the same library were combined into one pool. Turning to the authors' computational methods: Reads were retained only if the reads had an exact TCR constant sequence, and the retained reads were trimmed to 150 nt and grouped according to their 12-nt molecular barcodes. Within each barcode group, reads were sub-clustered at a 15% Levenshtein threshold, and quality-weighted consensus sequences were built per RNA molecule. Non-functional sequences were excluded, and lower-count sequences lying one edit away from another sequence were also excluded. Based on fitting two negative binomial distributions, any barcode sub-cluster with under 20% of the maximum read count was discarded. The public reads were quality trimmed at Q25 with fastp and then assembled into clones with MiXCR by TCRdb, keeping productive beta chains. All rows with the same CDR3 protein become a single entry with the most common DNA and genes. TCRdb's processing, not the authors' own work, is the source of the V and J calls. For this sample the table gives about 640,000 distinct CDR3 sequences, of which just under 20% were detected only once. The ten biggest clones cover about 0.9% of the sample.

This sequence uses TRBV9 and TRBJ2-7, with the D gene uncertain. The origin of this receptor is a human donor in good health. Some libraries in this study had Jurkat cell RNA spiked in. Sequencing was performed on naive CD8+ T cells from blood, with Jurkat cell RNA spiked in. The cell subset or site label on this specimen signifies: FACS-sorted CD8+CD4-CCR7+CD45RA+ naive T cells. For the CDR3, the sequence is CASSVDAFAYEQYF. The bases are TGTGCCAGCAGCGTAGATGCGTTCGCCTACGAGCAGTACTTC.